This paragraph reports one T cell receptor beta chain. Its antigen is still unknown. The data belong to a study of cytomegalovirus exposure and HLA in healthy donors. Study findings and constraints: It was reported in a later analysis that an Asian-associated ancestry cluster showed fewer N-insertions than the approximately 670-donor mean. The authors later found TCR association rates varying by HLA locus, with DRB1 most and HLA-C fewest. Later work found most CMV-associated TCR beta chains apparently HLA-restricted.

60 Vbeta and 13 Jbeta primers were used in PCR. In the original workflow: Some 9.9 million shared chains were among around 78 million unique TCR beta chains counted in a later analysis. TCRdb keeps only in-frame clones here, not all; method: immunoSEQ multiplex PCR. That table gives V, J and clone size, and the DNA gave D and trimming. The sample features about 140,000 clones, with 2.2% in its top ten. Source material: PBMCs. The clonotype was recovered from a young woman in good health and CMV-seronegative.

The CDR3 nucleotides are TGTGCCAGCAGCGGCTTGCGGAGCTCTGGGGCCAACGTCCTGACTTTC. Translation gives CASSGLRSSGANVLTF. The chain has TRBV9 and TRBJ2-6; D not certain. The V end lost 3 bases, the J end lost 0 bases, and 10 bases lay between the germline ends. Germline V gives CDR1 SGDLS, CDR2 YYNGEE. CDR3 length: 16 residues.